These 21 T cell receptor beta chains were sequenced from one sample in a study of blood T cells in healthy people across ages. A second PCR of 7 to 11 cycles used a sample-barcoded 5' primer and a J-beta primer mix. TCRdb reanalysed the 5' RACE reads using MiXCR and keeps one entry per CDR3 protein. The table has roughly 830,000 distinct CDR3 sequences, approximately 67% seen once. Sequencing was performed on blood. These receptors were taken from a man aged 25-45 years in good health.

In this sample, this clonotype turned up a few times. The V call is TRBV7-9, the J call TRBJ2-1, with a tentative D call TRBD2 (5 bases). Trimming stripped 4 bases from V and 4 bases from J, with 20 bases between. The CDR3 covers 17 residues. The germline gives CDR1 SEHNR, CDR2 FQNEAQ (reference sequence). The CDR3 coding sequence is TGTGCCAGCAGCTCAACCAAAGAGACCGGGGAATACAATGAGCAGTTCTTC. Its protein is CASSSTKETGEYNEQFF.

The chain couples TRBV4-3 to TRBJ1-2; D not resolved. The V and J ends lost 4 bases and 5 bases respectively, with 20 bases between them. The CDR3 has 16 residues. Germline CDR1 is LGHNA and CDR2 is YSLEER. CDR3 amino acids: CASSPFGPDIQYGYTF. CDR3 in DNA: TGCGCCAGCAGCCCCTTTGGGCCCGACATACAGTATGGCTACACCTTC.

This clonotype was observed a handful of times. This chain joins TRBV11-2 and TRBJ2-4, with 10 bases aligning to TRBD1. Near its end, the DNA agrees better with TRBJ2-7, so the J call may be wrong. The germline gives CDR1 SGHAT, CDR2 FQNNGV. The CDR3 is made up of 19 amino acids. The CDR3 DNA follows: TGTGCCAGCAGCTTAGCCTTTAGGGGGGGGACAGGGGTGTCCTACGAGCAGTACTTC. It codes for CASSLAFRGGTGVSYEQYF.

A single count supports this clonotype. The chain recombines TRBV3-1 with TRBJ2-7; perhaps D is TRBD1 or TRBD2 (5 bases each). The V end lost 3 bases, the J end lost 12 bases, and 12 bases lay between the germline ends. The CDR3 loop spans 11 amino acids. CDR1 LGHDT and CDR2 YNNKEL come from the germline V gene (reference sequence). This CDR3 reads CASSHGAARYF. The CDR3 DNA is TGTGCCAGCAGCCACGGGGCTGCGCGGTACTTC.

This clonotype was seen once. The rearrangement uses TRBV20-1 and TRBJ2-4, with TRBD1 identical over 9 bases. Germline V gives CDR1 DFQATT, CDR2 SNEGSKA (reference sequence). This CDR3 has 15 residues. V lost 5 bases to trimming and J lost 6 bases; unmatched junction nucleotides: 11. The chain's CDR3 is CSASVGTGFGNIQYF. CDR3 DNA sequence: TGCAGTGCTTCCGTCGGGACAGGGTTTGGAAACATTCAGTACTTC.

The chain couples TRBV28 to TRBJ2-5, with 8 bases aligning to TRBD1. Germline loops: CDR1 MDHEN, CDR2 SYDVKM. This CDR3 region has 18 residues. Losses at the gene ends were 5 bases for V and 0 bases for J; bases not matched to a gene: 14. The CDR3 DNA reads TGTGCCAGCAGTCAAATAGACAGGGGCGTGGGGTACCAAGAGACCCAGTACTTC. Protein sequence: CASSQIDRGVGYQETQYF.

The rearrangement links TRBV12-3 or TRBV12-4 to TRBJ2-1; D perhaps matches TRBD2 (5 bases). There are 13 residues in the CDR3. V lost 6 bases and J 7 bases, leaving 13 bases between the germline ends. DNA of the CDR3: TGTGCCAGCAGATATAACGGGATGAATGAGCAGTTCTTC. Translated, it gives CASRYNGMNEQFF.

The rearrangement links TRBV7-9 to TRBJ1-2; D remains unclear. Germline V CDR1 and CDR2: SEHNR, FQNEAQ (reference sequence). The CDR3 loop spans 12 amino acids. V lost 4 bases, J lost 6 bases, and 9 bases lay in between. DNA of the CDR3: TGTGCCAGCAGCTACCGTTCCGATGGCTACACCTTC. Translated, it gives CASSYRSDGYTF.

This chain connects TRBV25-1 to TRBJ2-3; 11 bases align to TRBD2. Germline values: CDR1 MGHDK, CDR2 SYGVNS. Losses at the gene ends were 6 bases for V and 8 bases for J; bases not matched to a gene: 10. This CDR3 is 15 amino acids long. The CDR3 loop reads CASREGTSGAITQYF. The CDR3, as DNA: TGTGCCAGCAGAGAGGGGACTAGCGGTGCAATTACGCAGTATTTT.

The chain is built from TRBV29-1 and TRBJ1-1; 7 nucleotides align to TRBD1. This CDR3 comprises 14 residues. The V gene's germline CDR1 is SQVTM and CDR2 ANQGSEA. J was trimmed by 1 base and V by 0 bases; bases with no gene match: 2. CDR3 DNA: TGCAGCGTTGAAGACAGGGGGGGGAACACTGAAGCTTTCTTT. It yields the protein CSVEDRGGNTEAFF.

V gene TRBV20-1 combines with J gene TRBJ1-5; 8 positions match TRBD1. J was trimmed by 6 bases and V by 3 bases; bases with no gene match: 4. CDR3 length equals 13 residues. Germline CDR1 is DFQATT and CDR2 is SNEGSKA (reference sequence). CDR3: CSASPGGSQPQHF. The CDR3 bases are TGCAGTGCTAGTCCAGGGGGCAGTCAGCCCCAGCATTTT.

The CDR3 here is CASSQEQRLYNEQFF. The CDR3 nucleotides are TGTGCCAGCAGCCAGGAACAGCGACTCTACAATGAGCAGTTCTTC. The V gene is TRBV4-2, the J gene TRBJ2-1; unclear D gene. The length of the CDR3 is 15 residues. CDR1 LGHNA and CDR2 YNFKEQ come from the germline V gene. Trimming cost V 3 bases and J 3 bases, with 12 bases left between them.

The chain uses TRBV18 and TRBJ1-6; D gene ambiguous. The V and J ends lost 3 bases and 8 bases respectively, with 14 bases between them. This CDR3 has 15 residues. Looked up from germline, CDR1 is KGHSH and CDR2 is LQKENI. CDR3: CASSPDGRMDSPLHF. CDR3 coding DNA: TGTGCCAGCTCACCCGATGGGAGAATGGATTCACCCCTCCACTTT.

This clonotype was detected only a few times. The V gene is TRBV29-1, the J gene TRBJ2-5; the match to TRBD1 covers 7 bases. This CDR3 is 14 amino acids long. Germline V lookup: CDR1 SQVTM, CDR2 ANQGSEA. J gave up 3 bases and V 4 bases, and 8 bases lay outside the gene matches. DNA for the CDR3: TGCAGCGTTGGGGAGACAGGGCCGAAAGAGACCCAGTACTTC. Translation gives CSVGETGPKETQYF.

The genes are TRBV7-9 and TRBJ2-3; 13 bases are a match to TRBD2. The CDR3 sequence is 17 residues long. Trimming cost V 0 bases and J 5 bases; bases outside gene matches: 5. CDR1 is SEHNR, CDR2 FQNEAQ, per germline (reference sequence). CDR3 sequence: CASSLAVTSGGKDTQYF. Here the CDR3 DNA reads TGTGCCAGCAGCTTAGCGGTGACTAGCGGGGGGAAAGATACGCAGTATTTT. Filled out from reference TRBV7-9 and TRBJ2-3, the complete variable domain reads DTGVSQNPRHKITKRGQNVTFRCDPISEHNRLYWYRQTLGQGPEFLTYFQNEAQLEKSRLLSDRFSAERPKGSFSTLEIQRTEQGDSAMYLCASSLAVTSGGKDTQYFGPGTRLTVL.

In nucleotides, the CDR3 is TGTGCCAGCAGTTACTCAGGTGGGGGGGTCGTGAATGAGCAGTTCTTC. The encoded protein is CASSYSGGGVVNEQFF. This sequence joins TRBV6-5 and TRBJ2-1; 7 bases align to TRBD2. Trimming cost V 0 bases and J 7 bases; bases outside gene matches: 9. CDR1 is MNHEY and CDR2 is SVGAGI in the germline V gene. The CDR3 extends over 16 amino acids.

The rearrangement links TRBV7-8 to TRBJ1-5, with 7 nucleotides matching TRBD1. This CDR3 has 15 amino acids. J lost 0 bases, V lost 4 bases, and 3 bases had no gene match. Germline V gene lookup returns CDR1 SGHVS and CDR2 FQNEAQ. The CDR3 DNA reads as TGTGCCAGCAGCTCTGCAGGGGGTAGCAATCAGCCCCAGCATTTT. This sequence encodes CASSSAGGSNQPQHF.

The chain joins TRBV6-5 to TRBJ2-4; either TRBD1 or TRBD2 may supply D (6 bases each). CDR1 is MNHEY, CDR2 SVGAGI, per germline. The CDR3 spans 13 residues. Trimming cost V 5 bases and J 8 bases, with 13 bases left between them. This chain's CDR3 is CASSPRRGDIQYF. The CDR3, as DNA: TGTGCCAGCAGTCCACGGAGGGGGGACATTCAGTACTTC.

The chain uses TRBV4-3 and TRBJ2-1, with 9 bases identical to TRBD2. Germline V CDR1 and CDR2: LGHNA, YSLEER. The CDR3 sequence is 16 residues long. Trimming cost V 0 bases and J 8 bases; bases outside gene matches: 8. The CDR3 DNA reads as TGCGCCAGCAGCCAAGATCCCAGCGGGGGGCGGCATGAGCAGTTCTTC. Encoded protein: CASSQDPSGGRHEQFF.

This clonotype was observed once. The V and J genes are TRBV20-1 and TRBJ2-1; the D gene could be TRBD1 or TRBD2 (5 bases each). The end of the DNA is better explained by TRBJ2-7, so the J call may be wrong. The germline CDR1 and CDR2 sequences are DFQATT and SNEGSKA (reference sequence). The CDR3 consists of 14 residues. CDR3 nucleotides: TGCAGTGCTAGCCCCCGGGACCCATACAATGAGCAGTACTTC. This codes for CSASPRDPYNEQYF.

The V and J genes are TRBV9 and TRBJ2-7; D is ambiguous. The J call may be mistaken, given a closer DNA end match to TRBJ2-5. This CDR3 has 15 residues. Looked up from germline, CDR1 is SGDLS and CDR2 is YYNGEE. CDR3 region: CASSVVGYTGETQYF. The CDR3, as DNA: TGTGCCAGCAGCGTAGTAGGCTATACGGGAGAGACCCAGTACTTC.